The TCR beta chain described here comes from a study of cytomegalovirus exposure and HLA in healthy donors. Trimming took 2 bases from V and 0 from J; bases not matched to a gene: 7. The V gene's germline CDR1 is MNHNS and CDR2 SASEGT. The CDR3 covers 17 residues. Sequencing used immunoSEQ multiplex PCR; TCRdb keeps in-frame clones, though not all of them. The sample yields over 200,000 clones, more than 75% seen once. Whole-study results and caveats: Cytomegalovirus-associated status was assigned to approximately 160 TCR beta chains. The classifier, whose performance was assessed in both the original and validation cohorts, reportedly diagnosed cytomegalovirus status with high specificity and sensitivity.

Of note for this clone: Its target is unknown.

This sequence joins TRBV6-1 and TRBJ2-7, with TRBD1 matching 10 bases. The origin of this receptor is a woman aged 18-29 years in good health and CMV-seropositive. The sample comprised PBMCs. The CDR3 nucleotides read TGTGCCAGCAGTGAAAATGATAGGACAGGGGGCTCCTACGAGCAGTACTTC. Protein: CASSENDRTGGSYEQYF.